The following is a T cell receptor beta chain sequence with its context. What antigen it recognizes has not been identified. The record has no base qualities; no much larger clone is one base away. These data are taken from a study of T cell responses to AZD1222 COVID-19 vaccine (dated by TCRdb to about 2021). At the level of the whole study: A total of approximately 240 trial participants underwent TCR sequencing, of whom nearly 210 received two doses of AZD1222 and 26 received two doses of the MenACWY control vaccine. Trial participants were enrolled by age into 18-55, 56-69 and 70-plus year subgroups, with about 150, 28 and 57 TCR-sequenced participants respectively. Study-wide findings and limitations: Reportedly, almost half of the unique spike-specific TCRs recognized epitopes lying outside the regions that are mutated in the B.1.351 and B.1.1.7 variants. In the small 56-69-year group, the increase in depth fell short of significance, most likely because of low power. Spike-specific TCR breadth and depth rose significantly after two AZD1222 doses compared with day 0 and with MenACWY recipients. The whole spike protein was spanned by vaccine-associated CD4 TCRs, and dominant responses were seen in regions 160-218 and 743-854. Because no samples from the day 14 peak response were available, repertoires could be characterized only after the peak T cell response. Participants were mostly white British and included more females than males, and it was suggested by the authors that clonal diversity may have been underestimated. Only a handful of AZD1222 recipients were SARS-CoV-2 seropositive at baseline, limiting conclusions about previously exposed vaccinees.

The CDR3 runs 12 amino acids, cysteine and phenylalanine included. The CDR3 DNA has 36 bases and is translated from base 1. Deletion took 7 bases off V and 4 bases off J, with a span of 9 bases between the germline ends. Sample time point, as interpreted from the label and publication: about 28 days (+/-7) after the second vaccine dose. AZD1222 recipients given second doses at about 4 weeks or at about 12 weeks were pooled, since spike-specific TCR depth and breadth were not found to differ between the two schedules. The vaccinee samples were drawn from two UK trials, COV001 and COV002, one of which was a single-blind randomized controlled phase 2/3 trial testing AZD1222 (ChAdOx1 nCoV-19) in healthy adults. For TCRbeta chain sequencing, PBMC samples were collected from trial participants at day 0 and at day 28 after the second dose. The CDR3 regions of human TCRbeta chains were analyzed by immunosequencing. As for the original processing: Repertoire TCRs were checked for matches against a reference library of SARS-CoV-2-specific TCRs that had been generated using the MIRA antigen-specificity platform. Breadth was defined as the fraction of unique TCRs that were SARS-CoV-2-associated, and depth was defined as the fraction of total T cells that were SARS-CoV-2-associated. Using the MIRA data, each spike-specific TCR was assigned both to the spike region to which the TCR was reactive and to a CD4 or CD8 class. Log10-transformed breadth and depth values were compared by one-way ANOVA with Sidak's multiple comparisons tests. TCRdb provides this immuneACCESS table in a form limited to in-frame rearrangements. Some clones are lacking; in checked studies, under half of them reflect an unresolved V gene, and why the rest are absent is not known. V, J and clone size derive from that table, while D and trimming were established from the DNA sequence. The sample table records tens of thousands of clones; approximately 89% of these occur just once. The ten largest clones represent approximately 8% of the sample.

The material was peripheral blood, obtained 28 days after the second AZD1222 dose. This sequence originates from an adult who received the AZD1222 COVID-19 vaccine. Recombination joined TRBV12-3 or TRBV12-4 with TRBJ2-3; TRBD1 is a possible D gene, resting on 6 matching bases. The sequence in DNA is TGTGCCAGCACCAGGACAGCAGATACGCAGTATTTT. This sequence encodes CASTRTADTQYF.